The 8 T cell receptor beta chains reported below all come from one sample, sequenced in a study of cytomegalovirus exposure and HLA in healthy donors. Assay: immunoSEQ multiplex PCR; the TCRdb copy retains only in-frame clones and omits some. The sample lists 250,000 to 300,000 clones, 90% occurring once. The sequenced material came from PBMCs. These receptors all come from a woman under 30 in good health and CMV-seronegative.

J is TRBJ2-7 and V is TRBV5-1; tentative D call: TRBD1 (6 bases). V gave up 1 base and J gave up 6 bases, with 11 bases separating them. Germline CDR1 is SGHRS and CDR2 is YFSETQ. The CDR3 covers 13 residues. This CDR3 reads CASSLTRGAEQYV. For the CDR3, the DNA is TGCGCCAGCAGCTTGACCAGGGGAGCCGAGCAGTACGTC.

This rearrangement joins TRBV19 to TRBJ2-3, with D maybe TRBD1 (6 bases). The CDR3 runs 15 residues. The germline V gene has CDR1 LNHDA and CDR2 SQIVND (reference sequence). V shed 4 bases and J shed 0 bases, with 11 bases lying between them. The chain's CDR3 is CASSTGVTSTDTQYF. The CDR3 nucleotides are TGTGCCAGTAGTACAGGGGTAACTAGCACAGATACGCAGTATTTT.

The rearrangement joins TRBV6-6 to TRBJ1-5, with D possibly TRBD1 on 6 matching bases. The CDR3 loop spans 13 amino acids. CDR1 and CDR2 from the germline V gene are MNHNY and SVGAGI (reference sequence). The V end lost 6 bases, the J end lost 3 bases, and 9 bases lay between the germline ends. The CDR3 protein is CASRQGPNQPQHF. In DNA form, the CDR3 reads TGTGCCAGCAGACAGGGTCCCAATCAGCCCCAGCATTTT.

The rearrangement uses TRBV6-4 and TRBJ2-5, with 10 bases that match TRBD1. Trimming cost V 10 bases and J 5 bases; bases outside gene matches: 16. Germline V lookup: CDR1 MRHNA, CDR2 SNTAGT. The CDR3 is 16 residues long. CDR3 coding DNA: TGTGCCACCAAGACAGGGGGCGCCGCCGCTCCCGAGACCCAGTACTTC. Its translation: CATKTGGAAAPETQYF.

The chain is built from TRBV9 and TRBJ2-7, with D uncertain. Germline lookup yields CDR1 SGDLS and CDR2 YYNGEE. This CDR3 has 13 amino acids. Trimming left V 0 bases short and J 4 bases short, with 8 bases between. The CDR3 bases are TGTGCCAGCAGCGTAGCAACAGATTACGAGCAGTACTTC. Translation gives CASSVATDYEQYF.

The rearrangement uses TRBV13 and TRBJ1-5; tentatively, D is TRBD1 (6 bases). Looked up from germline, CDR1 is PRHDT and CDR2 is FYEKMQ (reference sequence). This CDR3 has 16 amino acids. V lost 3 bases, J lost 4 bases, and 16 bases lay in between. CDR3 protein: CASSFSGAPNNQPQHF. The CDR3 DNA sequence: TGTGCCAGCAGCTTCTCAGGGGCCCCTAATAATCAGCCCCAGCATTTT.

This rearrangement joins TRBV14 to TRBJ1-2; 8 bases are shared with TRBD1. From germline, CDR1 is SGHDN and CDR2 FVKESK. The CDR3 length is 15 residues. The ends lost 2 bases at V and 4 bases at J; junction bases unmatched: 6. The CDR3 nucleotides read TGTGCCAGCAGCCAAATTCAGGGGGCCTCCTATGGCTACACCTTC. It yields the protein CASSQIQGASYGYTF.

V gene TRBV6-5 combines with J gene TRBJ2-5; weak D call: TRBD1 (6 bases). Trimming left V 2 bases short and J 5 bases short, with 12 bases between. The CDR3 has 14 amino acids. The V gene's germline CDR1 is MNHEY and CDR2 SVGAGI. Here the CDR3 DNA reads TGTGCCAGCAGTTACCTGGGGGCCGGGGAGACCCAGTACTTC. Translation: CASSYLGAGETQYF.